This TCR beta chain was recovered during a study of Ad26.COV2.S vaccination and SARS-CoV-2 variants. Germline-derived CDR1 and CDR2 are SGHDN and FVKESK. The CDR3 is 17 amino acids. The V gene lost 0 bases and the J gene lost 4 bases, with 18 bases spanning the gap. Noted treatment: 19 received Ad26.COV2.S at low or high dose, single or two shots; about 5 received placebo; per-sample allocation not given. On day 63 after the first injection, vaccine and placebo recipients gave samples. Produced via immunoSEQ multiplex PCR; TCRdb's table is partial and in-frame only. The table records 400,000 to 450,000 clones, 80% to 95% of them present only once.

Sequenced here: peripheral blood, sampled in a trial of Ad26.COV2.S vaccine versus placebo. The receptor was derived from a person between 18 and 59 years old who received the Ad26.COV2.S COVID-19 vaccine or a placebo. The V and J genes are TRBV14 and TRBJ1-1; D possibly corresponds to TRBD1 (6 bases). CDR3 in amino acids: CASSQDWTEEEPTEAFF. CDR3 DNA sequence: TGTGCCAGCAGCCAAGATTGGACAGAAGAGGAACCCACTGAAGCTTTCTTT.